This paragraph reports one TCR beta chain. These data belong to a study of T cell repertoires in cytomegalovirus infection. TCRdb analysed the reads with MiXCR anew, one entry per CDR3 protein. The table includes about 400,000 distinct CDR3 sequences, about a sixth detected once. Trimming pared 6 bases from V and 4 bases from J, leaving 22 bases between. The CDR3 covers 16 residues. The chain uses TRBV12-3 or TRBV12-4 and TRBJ2-7; D is perhaps TRBD1 (5 bases). Sequencing used PBMCs. This receptor was identified in a human donor in good health (CMV status not recorded). Some clones in this sample may be carry-over from other donors' samples. CDR3 bases: TGTGCCAGCAGCTCCACGACAAGGGGCGCCTGGTACGAGCAGTACTTC. It encodes CASSSTTRGAWYEQYF.